The rows below give T cell receptor beta chains drawn from one sample of a study of shared clonotypes between healthy human individuals. Clones were sequenced by immunoSEQ multiplex PCR, and TCRdb holds only the in-frame ones, with some missing. The profile covers around 1.1 million clones, with about 80% appearing a single time and about 0.89% taken by the ten largest. The sample comprised memory CD4+ T cells from PBMCs. The receptors were sampled from a man aged 18 to 29 in good health. Some clones in this sample may be carry-over from other donors' samples. The CDR3 runs from the conserved cysteine through the conserved F or W. Fields, in order: V gene, clone size, J gene, D gene, CDR3 protein, CDR3 DNA. The D gene is left open where the match is weak. Part of the rows lack a size; the others show once, few, many or a class for expanded clones.

v_call: TRBV25-1; clone_size: many; j_call: TRBJ2-5; d_call: TRBD1; cdr3_aa: CASSVETGGETQYF; cdr3_nt: TGTGCCAGCAGTGTGGAGACAGGGGGAGAGACCCAGTACTTC
v_call: TRBV7-2; clone_size: .; j_call: TRBJ1-1; d_call: .; cdr3_aa: CASSPGTANTEAFF; cdr3_nt: TGTGCCAGCAGCCCCGGGACGGCGAACACTGAAGCTTTCTTT
v_call: TRBV7-7; clone_size: .; j_call: TRBJ1-3; d_call: TRBD1; cdr3_aa: CASSSGQVPGNTIYF; cdr3_nt: TGTGCCAGCAGCTCGGGACAGGTCCCTGGAAACACCATATATTTT
v_call: TRBV18; clone_size: .; j_call: TRBJ1-2; d_call: .; cdr3_aa: CASSPLEGDYGYTF; cdr3_nt: TGTGCCAGCTCACCCCTGGAGGGAGACTATGGCTACACCTTC
v_call: TRBV7-9; clone_size: .; j_call: TRBJ2-1; d_call: .; cdr3_aa: CASSLVGFEQFF; cdr3_nt: TGTGCCAGCAGCTTAGTAGGCTTCGAGCAGTTCTTC
v_call: TRBV5-1; clone_size: .; j_call: TRBJ1-2; d_call: .; cdr3_aa: CASSPARVGNGGYGYTF; cdr3_nt: TGCGCCAGCAGCCCGGCCAGGGTGGGGAACGGGGGCTATGGCTACACCTTC
v_call: TRBV27; clone_size: .; j_call: TRBJ2-7; d_call: TRBD2; cdr3_aa: CASSLISGRGSYEQYF; cdr3_nt: TGTGCCAGCAGCTTAATAAGCGGGAGAGGGTCCTACGAGCAGTACTTC
v_call: TRBV5-6; clone_size: .; j_call: TRBJ2-7; d_call: .; cdr3_aa: CASSSRDHYEQYF; cdr3_nt: TGTGCCAGCAGCTCCAGGGATCACTACGAGCAGTACTTC
v_call: TRBV2; clone_size: .; j_call: TRBJ2-7; d_call: .; cdr3_aa: CASREVPGPTYEQYF; cdr3_nt: TGTGCCAGCAGAGAAGTCCCGGGACCCACCTACGAGCAGTACTTC
v_call: TRBV5-1; clone_size: once; j_call: TRBJ2-1; d_call: TRBD2; cdr3_aa: CASSLGRTSGIIYEQFF; cdr3_nt: TGCGCCAGCAGCTTGGGGCGGACTAGCGGGATAATTTATGAGCAGTTCTTC
v_call: TRBV18; clone_size: once; j_call: TRBJ2-3; d_call: .; cdr3_aa: CASSPSTDTQYF; cdr3_nt: TGTGCCAGCTCACCTTCAACAGATACGCAGTATTTT
v_call: TRBV11-2; clone_size: .; j_call: TRBJ1-5; d_call: .; cdr3_aa: CASSLLSGVSNQPQHF; cdr3_nt: TGTGCCAGCAGCTTACTCTCCGGGGTTAGCAATCAGCCCCAGCATTTT
v_call: TRBV30; clone_size: once; j_call: TRBJ2-7; d_call: .; cdr3_aa: CAWTSRGISYEQYF; cdr3_nt: TGTGCCTGGACGAGCCGAGGGATCTCCTACGAGCAGTACTTC
v_call: TRBV10-3; clone_size: few; j_call: TRBJ1-1; d_call: .; cdr3_aa: CAITGGGTDTEAFF; cdr3_nt: TGTGCCATCACCGGAGGGGGAACGGACACTGAAGCTTTCTTT
v_call: TRBV19; clone_size: .; j_call: TRBJ2-4; d_call: .; cdr3_aa: CASSVGGQNIQYF; cdr3_nt: TGTGCCAGTAGTGTCGGGGGCCAAAACATTCAGTACTTC
v_call: TRBV30; clone_size: .; j_call: TRBJ2-3; d_call: .; cdr3_aa: CASGESRSTDTQYF; cdr3_nt: TGTGCCTCCGGAGAGTCCAGGAGCACAGATACGCAGTATTTT
v_call: TRBV5-1; clone_size: .; j_call: TRBJ1-1; d_call: TRBD1; cdr3_aa: CASSQQGFDTEAFF; cdr3_nt: TGCGCCAGCAGTCAACAGGGGTTTGACACTGAAGCTTTCTTT
v_call: TRBV19; clone_size: many; j_call: TRBJ2-2; d_call: .; cdr3_aa: CASSMGLRAGELFF; cdr3_nt: TGTGCCAGTAGTATGGGGCTCCGCGCCGGGGAGCTGTTTTTT
v_call: TRBV6-5; clone_size: .; j_call: TRBJ1-2; d_call: .; cdr3_aa: CASSYGRGNYGYTF; cdr3_nt: TGTGCCAGCAGTTATGGCCGGGGGAACTATGGCTACACCTTC
v_call: TRBV7-9; clone_size: .; j_call: TRBJ2-5; d_call: TRBD2; cdr3_aa: CASSSIAGAETQYF; cdr3_nt: TGTGCCAGCAGCTCTATAGCGGGAGCGGAGACCCAGTACTTC
v_call: TRBV7-6; clone_size: .; j_call: TRBJ2-1; d_call: .; cdr3_aa: CASSPQGNEQFF; cdr3_nt: TGTGCCAGCAGTCCCCAGGGTAATGAGCAGTTCTTC
v_call: TRBV7-9; clone_size: .; j_call: TRBJ1-5; d_call: .; cdr3_aa: CASSSPTQPQHF; cdr3_nt: TGTGCCAGCAGCTCCCCAACTCAGCCCCAGCATTTT
v_call: TRBV30; clone_size: .; j_call: TRBJ2-1; d_call: .; cdr3_aa: CAWSVRGGIDEQFF; cdr3_nt: TGTGCCTGGAGTGTACGAGGCGGGATCGATGAGCAGTTCTTC
v_call: TRBV2; clone_size: .; j_call: TRBJ2-1; d_call: .; cdr3_aa: CASSGLNSNEQFF; cdr3_nt: TGTGCCAGCAGTGGGTTAAACTCCAATGAGCAGTTCTTC
v_call: TRBV9; clone_size: .; j_call: TRBJ2-1; d_call: TRBD2; cdr3_aa: CASSDELAGGFDEQFF; cdr3_nt: TGTGCCAGCAGCGACGAACTAGCGGGAGGTTTCGATGAGCAGTTCTTC
v_call: TRBV14; clone_size: .; j_call: TRBJ2-7; d_call: .; cdr3_aa: CASSQDRGSSYEQYF; cdr3_nt: TGTGCCAGCAGCCAAGACAGGGGAAGCTCCTACGAGCAGTACTTC
v_call: TRBV7-2; clone_size: .; j_call: TRBJ1-2; d_call: TRBD1; cdr3_aa: CASSSGQGAFYGYTF; cdr3_nt: TGTGCCAGCAGCTCGGGGCAGGGGGCCTTCTATGGCTACACCTTC
v_call: TRBV7-9; clone_size: .; j_call: TRBJ2-1; d_call: TRBD2; cdr3_aa: CASTGTRYNEQFF; cdr3_nt: TGTGCCAGCACCGGGACTAGATACAATGAGCAGTTCTTC
v_call: TRBV28; clone_size: .; j_call: TRBJ1-1; d_call: .; cdr3_aa: CASSSTTSYTGYTEAFF; cdr3_nt: TGTGCCAGCAGTTCTACAACATCATATACAGGGTACACTGAAGCTTTCTTT
v_call: TRBV7-2; clone_size: .; j_call: TRBJ2-7; d_call: .; cdr3_aa: CASSVSMGFYEQYF; cdr3_nt: TGTGCCAGCAGCGTCAGCATGGGATTTTACGAGCAGTACTTC
v_call: TRBV18; clone_size: .; j_call: TRBJ2-5; d_call: .; cdr3_aa: CASSPQGGHVRETQYF; cdr3_nt: TGTGCCAGCTCACCACAAGGGGGACACGTTCGTGAGACCCAGTACTTC
v_call: TRBV30; clone_size: .; j_call: TRBJ2-5; d_call: .; cdr3_aa: CAWSVAIQETQYF; cdr3_nt: TGTGCCTGGAGTGTAGCAATCCAAGAGACCCAGTACTTC
v_call: TRBV9; clone_size: .; j_call: TRBJ2-5; d_call: .; cdr3_aa: CASSPNSLVGGIKYF; cdr3_nt: TGTGCCAGCAGCCCCAACTCCTTGGTTGGCGGGATTAAGTACTTC
v_call: TRBV5-1; clone_size: .; j_call: TRBJ1-1; d_call: .; cdr3_aa: CASSDQGGNTEAFF; cdr3_nt: TGCGCCAGCAGCGATCAGGGAGGGAACACTGAAGCTTTCTTT
v_call: TRBV6-6; clone_size: .; j_call: TRBJ1-4; d_call: .; cdr3_aa: CASGNEKLFF; cdr3_nt: TGTGCCAGCGGGAATGAAAAACTGTTTTTT
v_call: TRBV5-1; clone_size: .; j_call: TRBJ1-3; d_call: .; cdr3_aa: CASSLALTGFSGNTIYF; cdr3_nt: TGCGCCAGCAGCTTGGCGTTGACGGGGTTTTCTGGAAACACCATATATTTT
v_call: TRBV11-3; clone_size: .; j_call: TRBJ2-1; d_call: .; cdr3_aa: CASSPRGTINNEQFF; cdr3_nt: TGTGCCAGCAGCCCTCGCGGGACCATTAACAATGAGCAGTTCTTC
v_call: TRBV29-1; clone_size: .; j_call: TRBJ2-5; d_call: .; cdr3_aa: CSVEDPGETQYF; cdr3_nt: TGCAGCGTTGAAGATCCCGGGGAGACCCAGTACTTC
v_call: TRBV7-2; clone_size: .; j_call: TRBJ1-2; d_call: .; cdr3_aa: CASSSPGVYGYTF; cdr3_nt: TGTGCCAGCAGCTCTCCAGGGGTTTATGGCTACACCTTC
v_call: TRBV7-3; clone_size: .; j_call: TRBJ2-5; d_call: .; cdr3_aa: CASSPTGTQETQYF; cdr3_nt: TGTGCCAGCAGCCCTACAGGAACCCAAGAGACCCAGTACTTC
v_call: TRBV19; clone_size: .; j_call: TRBJ2-1; d_call: .; cdr3_aa: CASTPKGGTPYNEQFF; cdr3_nt: TGTGCCAGTACCCCCAAAGGCGGGACACCATACAATGAGCAGTTCTTC
v_call: TRBV6-5; clone_size: .; j_call: TRBJ2-5; d_call: .; cdr3_aa: CASMRTGSRETQYF; cdr3_nt: TGTGCCAGCATGAGGACGGGGTCTCGGGAGACCCAGTACTTC
v_call: TRBV30; clone_size: .; j_call: TRBJ1-2; d_call: TRBD1; cdr3_aa: CAWASGGYGYTF; cdr3_nt: TGTGCCTGGGCGTCAGGGGGGTATGGCTACACCTTC
v_call: TRBV28; clone_size: .; j_call: TRBJ1-2; d_call: .; cdr3_aa: CASAPGDGGYTF; cdr3_nt: TGTGCCAGTGCCCCGGGGGATGGAGGCTACACCTTC
v_call: TRBV2; clone_size: many; j_call: TRBJ2-7; d_call: TRBD2; cdr3_aa: CASTRTSGRSSYEQYF; cdr3_nt: TGTGCCAGCACTAGGACTAGCGGGAGGTCCTCCTACGAGCAGTACTTC